This entry concerns a single T cell receptor (beta chain). Its antigen is unknown. This record belongs to a study of neoadjuvant anti-PD-1 for oral cavity cancer. Study-wide findings and caveats: Higher pretreatment blood Treg/Th17 ratios correlated with higher pretreatment blood and lower post-treatment tumor TCRbeta clonality.

This table comes from immunoSEQ multiplex PCR, and its TCRdb copy is limited to in-frame clones, with some not included. Of about 37,000 clones listed, around 40% are singletons. Time point denoted: after neoadjuvant nivolumab, at surgical resection. V was clipped by 4 bases and J by 3 bases, with 13 bases between them. CDR1 and CDR2 (germline): LNHNV, YYDKDF (reference sequence). This CDR3 is built from 14 residues. This chain joins TRBV15 and TRBJ2-7; D might be TRBD1 (5 bases). The material was tumor tissue, obtained after nivolumab (anti-PD-1) treatment. The receptor's source is a person aged 35-80 years with oral cavity squamous cell carcinoma. For the CDR3, the DNA is TGTGCCACCAGCACCGAAGGACAAGGCTACGAGCAGTACTTC. As protein: CATSTEGQGYEQYF.